This T cell receptor (beta chain) emerged from a study of CD8 T cells in Susac syndrome. This clonotype was observed once. Its specificity is not known. Overall study results and limits: As acknowledged by the study, its TCR sequencing and HLA analysis included a relatively small number of individuals.

CD8+ and CD4+ T cells from blood underwent TCR beta sequencing, which was carried out in a high-throughput format. TEMRA cells were FACS-enriched, while CD8+ and CD4+ T cells were negatively isolated. When the RNA was reverse transcribed, random hexamers were used with an input of roughly 0.5 to 1 ug. The immunoSEQ assay covered 54 Vbeta and 13 Jbeta segments for CDR3. Each CDR3 protein is one row after TCRdb ran MiXCR on the immunoSEQ multiplex PCR reads. The sample holds 250,000 to 300,000 distinct CDR3 sequences, 65% to 90% seen once. V lost 2 bases and J lost 4, with 20 bases in between. Germline CDR1 reads SEHNR; CDR2 reads FQNEAQ (reference sequence). The CDR3 spans 17 residues.

The rearrangement links TRBV7-9 to TRBJ2-5; D is ambiguous. Material: CD8+ T cells from PBMCs. The source of this sequence is a human donor with multiple sclerosis. The CDR3 DNA reads as TGTGCCAGCAGCTTATCGCGACCGGGTCTTCCGACAGAGACCCAGTACTTC. Its protein is CASSLSRPGLPTETQYF.